Each of the 22 T cell receptor beta chains below was sequenced from the same sample in a study of blood T cell repertoires in COVID-19. Sequencing was performed with immunoSEQ multiplex PCR; in TCRdb, only in-frame clones are kept and a portion is missing. In the table there are 200,000 to 250,000 clones, roughly four fifths of which are singletons. The specimen was peripheral blood. The receptors derive from a woman over 75 with COVID-19, enrolled during active disease.

The gene calls are TRBV4-2 and TRBJ1-5, with no clear D. The CDR3 spans 16 residues. Germline V gives CDR1 LGHNA, CDR2 YNFKEQ. The V end was cut by 3 bases, the J end by 0 bases, with 12 bases between. The chain's CDR3 is CASSQGGEGSNQPQHF. The CDR3 DNA follows: TGTGCCAGCAGCCAGGGCGGCGAGGGTAGCAATCAGCCCCAGCATTTT.

This clone has just one count. The V gene is TRBV6-1, the J gene TRBJ1-6, with unresolved D. Germline loops: CDR1 MNHNS, CDR2 SASEGT. The CDR3 covers 13 residues. Trimming took off 2 bases at V and 11 bases at J, with 10 bases between the two ends. The CDR3 protein is CASSESSVAPLHF. Here the CDR3 DNA reads TGTGCCAGCAGTGAAAGCTCGGTTGCACCCCTCCACTTT.

This chain connects TRBV5-6 to TRBJ1-1; TRBD1 might be the D (6 bases). The length of the CDR3 is 17 residues. V lost 4 bases and J 0 bases, leaving 19 bases between the germline ends. From germline, CDR1 is SGHDT and CDR2 YYEEEE. The CDR3 DNA reads as TGTGCCAGCAGCACCTTTCAAGGGAGGGGGGTGAACACTGAAGCTTTCTTT. It is translated as CASSTFQGRGVNTEAFF.

The chain recombines TRBV29-1 with TRBJ1-3; D is perhaps TRBD1 (6 bases). The CDR3 totals 13 residues. The V end was cut by 6 bases, the J end by 0 bases, with 9 bases between. The germline gives CDR1 SQVTM, CDR2 ANQGSEA. The CDR3 loop reads CSVGQSSGNTIYF. For the CDR3, the DNA is TGCAGCGTCGGACAGTCCTCTGGAAACACCATATATTTT.

CDR3 protein: CASSPGTADTQYF. DNA of the CDR3: TGTGCCAGCTCACCAGGGACTGCCGATACGCAGTATTTT. The J gene is TRBJ2-3, the V gene TRBV18; perhaps TRBD2 as D (6 bases). Germline V gene lookup returns CDR1 KGHSH and CDR2 LQKENI. V lost 2 bases, J lost 6 bases, and 9 bases lay in between. CDR3 length: 13 residues.

The chain links TRBV11-2 to TRBJ2-5; maybe TRBD1 (5 bases). CDR1 is SGHAT and CDR2 is FQNNGV in the germline V gene. V was pared by 5 bases and J by 1 base, with 11 bases between. CDR3 length: 14 residues. As DNA, the CDR3 is TGTGCCAGCAGCCGCATAGGGGTCCAAGAGACCCAGTACTTC. It specifies CASSRIGVQETQYF. Full variable domain (missing parts from reference TRBV11-2 and TRBJ2-5): EAGVAQSPRYKIIEKRQSVAFWCNPISGHATLYWYQQILGQGPKLLIQFQNNGVVDDSQLPKDRFSAERLKGVDSTLKIQPAKLEDSAVYLCASSRIGVQETQYFGPGTRLLVL.

The gene calls are TRBV15 and TRBJ2-7; TRBD2 is a possible D gene (5 bases). CDR3 length equals 15 residues. V was trimmed by 5 bases and J by 0 bases, leaving 14 bases between them. CDR1 and CDR2 from the germline V gene are LNHNV and YYDKDF (reference sequence). The CDR3 sequence: CATSPRGGSSYEQYF. The DNA of the CDR3 is TGTGCCACCAGCCCCCGGGGTGGGAGCTCCTACGAGCAGTACTTC.

This chain uses TRBV28 with TRBJ1-4, with a weak D call TRBD1 (5 bases). The CDR3 extends over 14 amino acids. CDR1 and CDR2 from the germline V gene are MDHEN and SYDVKM. The germline V and J ends were trimmed by 6 bases and 10 bases, with 18 bases remaining between them. The CDR3 loop is CASSPGQGRGKLFF. CDR3 sequence (DNA): TGTGCCAGCAGCCCCGGGCAGGGAAGGGGAAAACTGTTTTTT.

This chain joins TRBV7-6 and TRBJ2-3, with TRBD1 identical over 8 bases. V lost 5 bases, J lost 6 bases, and 10 bases stayed unmatched. CDR3 length: 15 residues. Germline V gives CDR1 SGHVS, CDR2 FNYEAQ. In DNA form, the CDR3 reads TGTGCCAGCAGCACCGGACAGGGATGGAAGGATACGCAGTATTTT. The encoded protein is CASSTGQGWKDTQYF.

This chain uses TRBV29-1 with TRBJ2-2, with no clear D. V lost 6 bases and J lost 0, with 17 bases in between. CDR1 SQVTM and CDR2 ANQGSEA come from the germline V gene. CDR3 length: 16 residues. The CDR3 is CSVTIVVGANTGELFF. The DNA of the CDR3 is TGCAGCGTCACTATTGTCGTAGGAGCGAACACCGGGGAGCTGTTTTTT.

The chain links TRBV7-8 to TRBJ1-2; D is uncertain. CDR1 and CDR2 from the germline V gene are SGHVS and FQNEAQ. Trimming took off 5 bases at V and 1 base at J, with 20 bases between the two ends. The CDR3 runs to 17 residues. The CDR3: CASSRRGWTEDNYGYTF. CDR3 DNA sequence: TGTGCCAGCAGCCGAAGAGGCTGGACGGAGGATAACTATGGCTACACCTTC.

This chain links TRBV30 with TRBJ1-4, with 7 bases matching TRBD1. V shed 1 base, J shed 5 bases, and the junction held 7 bases outside the gene matches. Germline lookup yields CDR1 GTSNPN and CDR2 SVGIG (reference sequence). This CDR3 region has 15 residues. As DNA, the CDR3 is TGTGCCTGGAGTGGACAGGGCGGTATGAATGAAAAACTGTTTTTT. Translating gives CAWSGQGGMNEKLFF.

The V call is TRBV7-2, the J call TRBJ2-3; 10 bases map to TRBD2. With 2 bases clipped from V and 1 base from J, the junction kept 9 bases outside the gene matches. Germline lookup yields CDR1 SGHTA and CDR2 FQGNSA. This CDR3 is 18 amino acids long. CDR3 region: CASSLWVVGTSGTDTQYF. CDR3 in DNA: TGTGCCAGCAGCTTATGGGTCGTCGGGACTAGCGGCACAGATACGCAGTATTTT. Using reference TRBV7-2 and TRBJ2-3 for the parts outside the CDR3, the full variable domain is GAGVSQSPSNKVTEKGKDVELRCDPISGHTALYWYRQSLGQGLEFLIYFQGNSAPDKSGLPSDRFSAERTGGSVSTLTIQRTQQEDSAVYLCASSLWVVGTSGTDTQYFGPGTRLTVL.

V and J are TRBV4-2 and TRBJ1-4, with D possibly TRBD1 on 6 matching bases. The germline V and J ends were trimmed by 5 bases and 7 bases, with 14 bases remaining between them. This CDR3 is built from 14 residues. Germline assignment: CDR1 LGHNA and CDR2 YNFKEQ. The CDR3 sequence is CASSKGGGGEKLFF. CDR3 nucleotides: TGTGCCAGCAGCAAGGGGGGGGGTGGTGAAAAACTGTTTTTT.

The chain couples TRBV28 to TRBJ2-7, with D possibly TRBD2 on 6 matching bases. From germline, CDR1 is MDHEN and CDR2 SYDVKM. The CDR3 runs 13 residues. The germline V and J ends were trimmed by 7 bases and 2 bases, with 12 bases remaining between them. The CDR3 loop reads CASNGGVAYEQYF. CDR3 nucleotides: TGTGCCAGCAACGGCGGGGTTGCCTACGAGCAGTACTTC.

The gene calls are TRBV7-9 and TRBJ1-4, with D unclear. Germline loops: CDR1 SEHNR, CDR2 FQNEAQ (reference sequence). Trimming took off 8 bases at V and 5 bases at J, with 6 bases between the two ends. The CDR3 has 11 residues. The CDR3 coding sequence is TGTGCCAGCGGCCAAAATGAAAAACTGTTTTTT. Translated: CASGQNEKLFF.

Only one count was recorded for this clone. This rearrangement joins TRBV7-9 to TRBJ1-2, with D possibly matching TRBD1 (5 bases). The germline V gene encodes CDR1 SEHNR and CDR2 FQNEAQ (reference sequence). Trimming stripped 5 bases from V and 0 bases from J, with 10 bases between. The CDR3 covers 14 residues. This chain's CDR3 is CASSRQTSNYGYTF. CDR3 nucleotide sequence: TGTGCCAGCAGCCGACAGACTTCTAACTATGGCTACACCTTC.

The chain recombines TRBV6-1 with TRBJ1-2; D is perhaps TRBD1 (5 bases). The germline V gene has CDR1 MNHNS and CDR2 SASEGT. This CDR3 spans 15 amino acids. V was shortened by 1 base and J by 1 base, with 10 bases between the two germline ends. The CDR3 DNA reads TGTGCCAGCAGTGAAGGGGGCCGTAATAACTATGGCTACACCTTC. Residues: CASSEGGRNNYGYTF.

The V gene is TRBV3-1 (or the pseudogene TRBV3-2), the J gene TRBJ1-5; TRBD1 agrees at 8 bases. The CDR3 runs 18 residues. Looked up from germline, CDR1 is LGHDT and CDR2 is YNNKEL (reference sequence). V gave up 3 bases and J gave up 4 bases; unmatched junction bases: 14. The DNA of the CDR3 is TGTGCCAGCAGCCAGGGACCTCGACAGGGGATCGGAAATCAGCCCCAGCATTTT. Its protein is CASSQGPRQGIGNQPQHF.

V gene TRBV5-1 combines with J gene TRBJ2-5; a weak D match, TRBD2 (6 bases). Trimming left V 0 bases short and J 2 bases short, with 11 bases between. The germline gives CDR1 SGHRS, CDR2 YFSETQ. The CDR3 has 15 amino acids. CDR3 sequence: CASSLVLGGQETQYF. DNA for the CDR3: TGCGCCAGCAGCTTGGTGCTGGGAGGACAAGAGACCCAGTACTTC.

This chain joins TRBV15 and TRBJ1-2; D is unresolved. There are 17 residues in the CDR3. Trimming pared 2 bases from V and 2 bases from J, leaving 18 bases between. In germline, CDR1 is LNHNV, CDR2 YYDKDF (reference sequence). This CDR3 is CATSRSSAVGLNYGYTF. The CDR3 coding sequence is TGTGCCACCAGCAGATCGTCGGCCGTAGGACTAAACTATGGCTACACCTTC.

This clone was counted only a few times. V is TRBV5-1 and J is TRBJ1-2; 8 nucleotides match TRBD1. Germline CDR1 and CDR2: SGHRS and YFSETQ. This CDR3 spans 15 amino acids. V was clipped by 4 bases and J by 4 bases; unmatched bases: 9. CDR3 DNA sequence: TGCGCCAGCAGCGTGACAGGGGATCGGAGCTATGGCTACACCTTC. This encodes CASSVTGDRSYGYTF.